The rows below give T cell receptor beta chains drawn from one sample of a study of blood T cell repertoires in COVID-19. The assay was immunoSEQ multiplex PCR, and TCRdb's table has in-frame clones only and misses some. The profile shows 200,000 to 300,000 clones, 81% of them singletons. Sample: peripheral blood. The receptors shown here come from a woman aged 80 or over with COVID-19, enrolled during active disease. Each CDR3 is given with its conserved first and last residue. Each record gives: J gene, V gene, CDR3 length, D gene, clone size, CDR3 DNA, CDR3 protein. The D gene is left open where the match is weak. Clone size is given for some rows only: seen once, a few or many times, or a class if the clone is expanded.

j_gene: TRBJ2-5; v_gene: TRBV10-3; len: 13; d_gene: -; abundance: -; CDR3nt: TGTGCCATCAGTGAGTCTGCAGGAGAGACCCAGTACTTC; CDR3aa: CAISESAGETQYF
j_gene: TRBJ2-5; v_gene: TRBV24-1; len: 15; d_gene: TRBD2; abundance: -; CDR3nt: TGTGCCACCAGTGAGGGAGCGGGGGGGCTGGAGACCCAGTACTTC; CDR3aa: CATSEGAGGLETQYF
j_gene: TRBJ2-1; v_gene: TRBV21-1; len: 17; d_gene: -; abundance: -; CDR3nt: TGTGCCAGCAGAAGGGGTCCGGGGGTGAGCTCCTACAATGAGCAGTTCTTC; CDR3aa: CASRRGPGVSSYNEQFF
j_gene: TRBJ1-1; v_gene: TRBV4-2; len: 13; d_gene: TRBD1; abundance: -; CDR3nt: TGTGCCAGCAGCCACCCTGGGACAGTCGAAGCTTTCTTT; CDR3aa: CASSHPGTVEAFF
j_gene: TRBJ1-2; v_gene: TRBV6-5; len: 15; d_gene: TRBD1; abundance: -; CDR3nt: TGTGCCAGCAGTAGACCGGGACAGGGACACTATGGCTACACCTTC; CDR3aa: CASSRPGQGHYGYTF
j_gene: TRBJ1-4; v_gene: TRBV18; len: 14; d_gene: TRBD1; abundance: -; CDR3nt: TGTGCCAGCTCACAGGGGGCCAGAGAGGAAAAACTGTTTTTT; CDR3aa: CASSQGAREEKLFF
j_gene: TRBJ1-4; v_gene: TRBV5-5; len: 14; d_gene: -; abundance: -; CDR3nt: TGTGCCAGCAGCTTCTCAAGCTCGAGTGAAAAACTGTTTTTT; CDR3aa: CASSFSSSSEKLFF
j_gene: TRBJ2-1; v_gene: TRBV7-7; len: 13; d_gene: TRBD2; abundance: -; CDR3nt: TGTGCTAGCAGCTCGACCGGGACTAACCAGCAGTTCTTC; CDR3aa: CASSSTGTNQQFF
j_gene: TRBJ1-2; v_gene: TRBV7-8; len: 17; d_gene: TRBD1; abundance: -; CDR3nt: TGTGCCAGCAGCAACCGGGACAGGGTATTAACTAACTATGGCTACACCTTC; CDR3aa: CASSNRDRVLTNYGYTF
j_gene: TRBJ2-5; v_gene: TRBV7-2; len: 14; d_gene: -; abundance: -; CDR3nt: TGTGCCAGCAGCTTAGGGTACTCCCTTGAGACCCAGTACTTC; CDR3aa: CASSLGYSLETQYF
j_gene: TRBJ1-1; v_gene: TRBV2; len: 14; d_gene: -; abundance: -; CDR3nt: TGTGCCAGCAGATTCTCCAGGGTTGCAATTGAAGCTTTCTTT; CDR3aa: CASRFSRVAIEAFF
j_gene: TRBJ2-7; v_gene: TRBV21-1; len: 17; d_gene: -; abundance: -; CDR3nt: TGTGCCAGCAGCATAGGGACTAGCGGGAGGGCCTATAACGAGCAGTACTTC; CDR3aa: CASSIGTSGRAYNEQYF
j_gene: TRBJ1-4; v_gene: TRBV7-9; len: 15; d_gene: -; abundance: -; CDR3nt: TGTGCCAGCAGCTTATCGGAGCAGGGTAGTGAAAAACTGTTTTTT; CDR3aa: CASSLSEQGSEKLFF
j_gene: TRBJ2-7; v_gene: TRBV18; len: 12; d_gene: -; abundance: -; CDR3nt: TGTGCCAGCTCACTAGAGGGTTACGAGCAGTACTTC; CDR3aa: CASSLEGYEQYF
j_gene: TRBJ2-6; v_gene: TRBV7-6; len: 17; d_gene: -; abundance: -; CDR3nt: TGTGCCAGCTCTTCTAGGGGACACTCTCCTGGGGCCAACGTCCTGACTTTC; CDR3aa: CASSSRGHSPGANVLTF
j_gene: TRBJ1-2; v_gene: TRBV9; len: 14; d_gene: -; abundance: -; CDR3nt: TGTGCCAGCAGCGCAGATCGACAGACTGGGAGGAACACCTTC; CDR3aa: CASSADRQTGRNTF
j_gene: TRBJ2-7; v_gene: TRBV2; len: 14; d_gene: -; abundance: once; CDR3nt: TGTGCCACCAAAATGCGGGGAAGCTCCTACGAGCAGTACTTC; CDR3aa: CATKMRGSSYEQYF
j_gene: TRBJ2-7; v_gene: TRBV6-2/TRBV6-3; len: 15; d_gene: TRBD2; abundance: -; CDR3nt: TGTGCCAGCAGTAGTAGCGGGGCGAGCTCCTACGAGCAGTACTTC; CDR3aa: CASSSSGASSYEQYF
j_gene: TRBJ2-5; v_gene: TRBV11-2; len: 13; d_gene: -; abundance: -; CDR3nt: TGTGCCAGCAGCACTTACGTACAAGAGACCCAGTACTTC; CDR3aa: CASSTYVQETQYF
j_gene: TRBJ2-7; v_gene: TRBV7-2; len: 13; d_gene: -; abundance: once; CDR3nt: TGTGCCAGCAGCTTTCTCGGAGCCTACGAGCAGTACTTC; CDR3aa: CASSFLGAYEQYF
j_gene: TRBJ2-1; v_gene: TRBV18; len: 15; d_gene: TRBD2; abundance: -; CDR3nt: TGTGCCAGCTCACCAAGGGAGGGAATGGATGATGAGCAGTTCTTC; CDR3aa: CASSPREGMDDEQFF
j_gene: TRBJ1-2; v_gene: TRBV7-9; len: 12; d_gene: TRBD1; abundance: -; CDR3nt: TGTGCCAGCAGCCGACAGGGGGTCCGCTACACCTTC; CDR3aa: CASSRQGVRYTF
j_gene: TRBJ2-1; v_gene: TRBV28; len: 14; d_gene: -; abundance: many; CDR3nt: TGTGCCAGCAGAGCCAGGGAGGAGAACAATGAGCAGTTCTTC; CDR3aa: CASRAREENNEQFF
j_gene: TRBJ1-2; v_gene: TRBV5-1; len: 14; d_gene: -; abundance: -; CDR3nt: TGCGCCAGCAGCTCCGGGGACATTTCGGGTGGCTACACCTTC; CDR3aa: CASSSGDISGGYTF
j_gene: TRBJ1-4; v_gene: TRBV23-1; len: 13; d_gene: -; abundance: once; CDR3nt: TGCGCCAGCAGACAGGGTTTGAGGGAAAAACTGTTTTTT; CDR3aa: CASRQGLREKLFF
j_gene: TRBJ1-1; v_gene: TRBV4-2; len: 14; d_gene: -; abundance: -; CDR3nt: TGTGCCAGCAGCCAAGAACAGAGGAACACTGAAGCTTTCTTT; CDR3aa: CASSQEQRNTEAFF
j_gene: TRBJ1-1; v_gene: TRBV29-1; len: 13; d_gene: -; abundance: -; CDR3nt: TGCAGCGTGTGGGGGCCATTGAACACTGAAGCTTTCTTT; CDR3aa: CSVWGPLNTEAFF
j_gene: TRBJ1-6; v_gene: TRBV30; len: 16; d_gene: TRBD1; abundance: -; CDR3nt: TGTGCCTGGAGAGACAGGGAACAGTCCTATAATTCACCCCTCCACTTT; CDR3aa: CAWRDREQSYNSPLHF